Below, 17 T cell receptor beta chains from the same sample are listed, as sequenced in a study of T cell responses to AZD1222 COVID-19 vaccine (dated by TCRdb to about 2021). Libraries were constructed by the immunoSEQ multiplex PCR assay. This is the immuneACCESS table as TCRdb keeps it, with only in-frame sequences that have V and J called. A part of the clones is gone; compared with another copy, unresolved V genes explain less than half, and the rest is unexplained. In all, the sample holds nearly 200,000 clones, and approximately 94% of those were seen once. The ten top clones hold about 1% of the sample. What the time point label conveys for this sample: about 28 days (+/-7) after the second vaccine dose. Source: peripheral blood, taken 28 days after the second AZD1222 dose. The receptor set was obtained from an adult who received the AZD1222 COVID-19 vaccine.

The rearrangement links TRBV10-3 to TRBJ1-5; maybe TRBD1 (6 bases). V shed 0 bases and J shed 6 bases, with 12 bases lying between them. Looked up from germline, CDR1 is ENHRY and CDR2 is SYGVKD. This CDR3 has 15 residues. The CDR3 sequence: CAISESGQGSQPQHF. In DNA, the CDR3 is TGTGCCATCAGTGAGTCGGGGCAGGGGAGTCAGCCCCAGCATTTT.

The CDR3, as DNA: TGTGCCAGCTCACTCGCAGGGGGGGGTCAGCCCCAGCATTTT. Amino acid sequence: CASSLAGGGQPQHF. The chain couples TRBV18 to TRBJ1-5; TRBD1 agrees at 7 bases. Germline V gene lookup returns CDR1 KGHSH and CDR2 LQKENI. The ends lost 4 bases at V and 6 bases at J; junction bases unmatched: 6. The CDR3 spans 14 residues.

The rearrangement joins TRBV7-3 to TRBJ2-2, with 9 bases aligning to TRBD1. The germline V gene has CDR1 SGHTA and CDR2 FQGTGA. CDR3 length: 16 amino acids. V was pared by 3 bases and J by 7 bases, with 9 bases of the junction left unmatched. This CDR3 reads CASSFPGTGNGGELFF. CDR3 nucleotide sequence: TGTGCCAGCAGCTTCCCCGGGACAGGGAACGGCGGGGAGCTGTTTTTT.

The chain combines TRBV28 with TRBJ1-4, with no clear D. Trimming removed 8 bases at V and 0 bases at J, with 10 bases between. Germline loops: CDR1 MDHEN, CDR2 SYDVKM. The CDR3 is made up of 14 amino acids. The CDR3 DNA follows: TGTGCCAGCTCCGAACACACAACTAATGAAAAACTGTTTTTT. Translated, it gives CASSEHTTNEKLFF.

The V gene is TRBV19, the J gene TRBJ1-1; possibly TRBD1 for D (6 bases). Deletions cut 5 bases from V and 1 base from J, with 11 bases between. The V gene's germline CDR1 is LNHDA and CDR2 SQIVND (reference sequence). There are 14 residues in the CDR3. The CDR3 region is CASSLGHRNTEAFF. CDR3 DNA: TGTGCCAGTAGTCTGGGACACCGGAACACTGAAGCTTTCTTT.

The genes are TRBV15 and TRBJ1-2; 12 bases agree with TRBD1. The CDR3 has 14 residues. CDR1 is LNHNV, CDR2 YYDKDF, per germline (reference sequence). V shed 5 bases and J 13 bases; nucleotides not matched to a gene: 11. The CDR3: CATSPGTGGRRGTF. CDR3 sequence (DNA): TGTGCCACCAGCCCCGGGACAGGGGGCCGTCGCGGCACCTTC.

The chain employs TRBV9 and TRBJ1-2; no firm D call. CDR1 and CDR2 (germline): SGDLS, YYNGEE. V was shortened by 0 bases and J by 0 bases, with 6 bases between the two germline ends. The CDR3 is 14 residues long. CDR3 DNA: TGTGCCAGCAGCGTAGGGCGGTCTAACTATGGCTACACCTTC. This sequence encodes CASSVGRSNYGYTF.

The count of this clone is one. The chain uses TRBV27 and TRBJ1-5; weak D call: TRBD1 (5 bases). CDR3 length equals 15 residues. CDR1 and CDR2 (germline): MNHEY, SMNVEV (reference sequence). V gave up 1 base and J gave up 2 bases, with 9 bases separating them. DNA of the CDR3: TGTGCCAGCAGTTTATTTGGGGGTGGCAATCAGCCCCAGCATTTT. Translated: CASSLFGGGNQPQHF.

V gene TRBV7-2 combines with J gene TRBJ1-5, with D unresolved. V was trimmed by 2 bases and J by 3 bases, leaving 11 bases between them. The germline V gene has CDR1 SGHTA and CDR2 FQGNSA. The CDR3 runs to 15 residues. CDR3 DNA sequence: TGTGCCAGCAGCTTATTTCTCGATACCAATCAGCCCCAGCATTTT. Amino acid sequence: CASSLFLDTNQPQHF.

This sequence joins TRBV7-2 and TRBJ1-2, with 7 bases aligning to TRBD1. The germline V gene encodes CDR1 SGHTA and CDR2 FQGNSA. The CDR3 consists of 13 residues. Unmatched junction bases numbered 7, after V lost 6 bases and J lost 6 bases. This CDR3 reads CASSSQGRDGYTF. The CDR3 DNA is TGTGCCAGCAGTTCACAGGGGAGGGATGGCTACACCTTC. Variable domain in full (rest from reference TRBV7-2 and TRBJ1-2): GAGVSQSPSNKVTEKGKDVELRCDPISGHTALYWYRQSLGQGLEFLIYFQGNSAPDKSGLPSDRFSAERTGGSVSTLTIQRTQQEDSAVYLCASSSQGRDGYTFGSGTRLTVV.

This clone showed up just once. The chain joins TRBV5-5 to TRBJ1-5, with D possibly being TRBD1 (6 bases). Trimming left V 4 bases short and J 4 bases short, with 15 bases between. The germline gives CDR1 SGHKS, CDR2 YYEKEE (reference sequence). The CDR3 sequence is 15 residues long. The CDR3 loop reads CASSPRPGVNQPQHF. The DNA for the CDR3 is TGTGCCAGCAGCCCCCGGCCAGGGGTTAATCAGCCCCAGCATTTT.

This clone appeared once. V usage is TRBV19 and J usage is TRBJ2-7; D may be TRBD1 (6 bases). V lost 1 base, J lost 2 bases, and 12 bases lay in between. CDR3 length: 15 residues. Germline lookup yields CDR1 LNHDA and CDR2 SQIVND (reference sequence). CDR3 in DNA: TGTGCCAGTAGTATAGGCTCAGGGGTCACCTACGAGCAGTACTTC. Protein sequence: CASSIGSGVTYEQYF.

V gene TRBV2 combines with J gene TRBJ2-1; 12 bases line up with TRBD2. This CDR3 is built from 15 residues. The junction had 6 bases not matched to a gene; V was cut back by 6 bases and J by 6 bases. Looked up from germline, CDR1 is SNHLY and CDR2 is FYNNEI. CDR3 DNA: TGTGCCAGCAGACGCACTAGCGGGGGGATCAATGAGCAGTTCTTC. It is translated as CASRRTSGGINEQFF.

The genes are TRBV15 and TRBJ1-2; D ambiguous. The CDR3 is 14 residues long. Trimming stripped 5 bases from V and 4 bases from J, with 14 bases between. Germline loops: CDR1 LNHNV, CDR2 YYDKDF (reference sequence). In DNA, the CDR3 is TGTGCCACCAGCCCGAGTGGGGAGGGCTATGGCTACACCTTC. Its translation is CATSPSGEGYGYTF.

The J gene is TRBJ2-5, the V gene TRBV11-2; tentative D call: TRBD2 (6 bases). The CDR3 totals 14 residues. Germline V gene sequence: CDR1 SGHAT, CDR2 FQNNGV. Trimming took off 6 bases at V and 5 bases at J, with 16 bases between the two ends. The CDR3 DNA reads as TGTGCCAGCAGTTCCACCCGGGGGTGGGAGACCCAGTACTTC. Translating gives CASSSTRGWETQYF. The whole variable domain, remainder taken from reference TRBV11-2 and TRBJ2-5, is EAGVAQSPRYKIIEKRQSVAFWCNPISGHATLYWYQQILGQGPKLLIQFQNNGVVDDSQLPKDRFSAERLKGVDSTLKIQPAKLEDSAVYLCASSSTRGWETQYFGPGTRLLVL.

This chain links TRBV29-1 with TRBJ1-1; D is unresolved. The V end was cut by 1 base, the J end by 0 bases, with 9 bases between. This CDR3 spans 14 amino acids. Germline V gives CDR1 SQVTM, CDR2 ANQGSEA. CDR3 protein: CSVEVPQVNTEAFF. The CDR3 DNA reads as TGCAGCGTTGAAGTCCCTCAAGTGAACACTGAAGCTTTCTTT.

The CDR3 sequence: CASRSGASGGQETQYF. In DNA form, the CDR3 reads TGTGCCAGCCGGAGCGGTGCTAGCGGGGGGCAAGAGACCCAGTACTTC. The chain links TRBV7-2 to TRBJ2-5; 11 bases agree with TRBD2. V lost 8 bases to trimming and J lost 2 bases; unmatched junction nucleotides: 10. The CDR3 has 16 residues. The V gene's germline CDR1 is SGHTA and CDR2 FQGNSA.